This T cell receptor (beta chain) came from a study of cytomegalovirus exposure and HLA in healthy donors (dated by TCRdb to the late 2010s). General notes on the study: In an earlier analysis of fewer than 750 of the donors, 250 to 350 Gb of sequence data and 95 million to 130 million unique TCR beta sequences from 150 million to 200 million T cells were reported. An early release that covered several hundred HLA-typed donors contained approximately 300 gigabases of sequencing data and 65 million to 100 million unique TCR sequences. Of the approximately 400 genotyped donors, 81% fell in the genetic ancestry cluster associated with self-reported Caucasian donors. The study aimed to test whether signatures of past pathogen exposure could be identified by cataloging public T cell receptors. Using immunosequencing, the study profiled T cell repertoires from 640 or so subjects and related those repertoires to cytomegalovirus serostatus. A separate validation cohort of roughly 120 different subjects was used in addition to the approximately 670-subject first cohort. To predict cytomegalovirus infection status, the study combined high-throughput TCR immunosequencing, statistical association of individual TCRs with disease status, and machine learning. A later analysis re-analyzed previously published TCR beta repertoires from 550 to 700 donors and added high-resolution HLA genotyping to study TCR occurrence patterns. Rather than drawing on any new phenotypic data, the later analysis identified candidate immune exposures from TCR beta sequences and the way those sequences occurred across donors. To decide whether each TCR beta V gene segment behaved as functional or pseudogenic, an earlier analysis of over 500 of the donors relied on high-throughput TCR beta sequencing. Donor age, sex, ethnicity and CMV serostatus were collected together with the repertoire data. In a later genetic analysis, genome-wide SNP genotypes for 398 of the 666 donors were used, and that subset was treated as a discovery cohort. Every repertoire in the discovery cohort had been generated on one and the same sequencing platform. HLA typing included class I and class II loci at four-digit resolution. The number of typed donors differed by locus: about 620-640 for A, B, C, DRB1 and DQB1; 500 to 550 for DQA1; approximately 600 for DPA1; and around 450 for DPB1. Four or five DR-DQ haplotypes were treated as single units for association and clustering because of strong linkage in the cohort. On average, about 200,000 unique TCR beta nucleotide sequences were sequenced per donor among more than 350 genotyped donors of the cohort, with roughly 19% of those sequences being non-productive.

As to this clone: The antigen it recognizes is unknown. Per-nucleotide qualities are absent, and no much larger clonotype sits a single base away.

Library preparation used the immunoSEQ multiplex PCR assay. A mixture of 60 forward primers for TCR Vbeta segments and 13 reverse primers for TCR Jbeta segments was used in the multiplex PCR. The CDR3 region of rearranged TCR beta genes was amplified from genomic DNA by a multiplex PCR assay. Amplified TCR beta libraries were sequenced as 87-base-pair reads on the Illumina HiSeq System. The study's own analysis went as follows. A later analysis counted 75 million to 100 million unique TCR beta chains across the 650 to 700 repertoires, and 9 million to 14 million of these chains were shared by at least two donors. To remove PCR and sequencing errors, raw reads were error-corrected and collapsed into unique sequences using a nearest-neighbor algorithm that merged closely related sequences. CDR3 sequences were aligned to IMGT reference sequences to assign V, D and J gene segments. For a sequence to be retained, a match of at least six nucleotides was required to both a V gene segment and a J gene segment. Rearrangements were called productive when the CDR3 lacked stop codons and stayed in frame with V and J; all others were non-productive. CDR3 was defined according to IMGT convention as the region running from the second conserved V-encoded cysteine to the conserved J-encoded phenylalanine. In an earlier analysis of more than 550 of the donors, sequences lacking an unambiguous match to a single V gene segment were excluded. An earlier analysis of several hundred of the donors called V segments functional above 56.7% productive rearrangements and segregating when the between-donor standard deviation exceeded 5%. A statistical classification framework was built to diagnose cytomegalovirus status from the catalog of TCR beta chain sequences. A later analysis assigned V and J genes by comparing TCR nucleotide sequences with IMGT/GENE-DB human TR gene sequences. A later analysis assigned CDR3 sequences and most-parsimonious VDJ recombination scenarios with the TCRdist pipeline. In a later analysis, every TCR beta chain was defined by the combination of its CDR3 amino acid sequence and its V-gene family, and reads without a unique V-gene family were dropped. As a way to deal with suspected cross-contamination and a sequencing artifact, a later analysis dropped roughly 620 nucleotide sequences that were highly shared and had low generation probability. In a later analysis, a clonal expansion index was calculated for each public chain from normalized within-repertoire ranks of inferred template counts. In a later analysis, generation probabilities were computed using a VDJ recombination model fitted to out-of-frame rearrangements, and the results were checked against IGoR. In a later analysis, TCR-TCR, TCR-HLA and TCR-CMV co-occurrence was scored with hypergeometric tests, and a repertoire-size bias correction was applied to TCR pairs. False discovery rates were estimated in a later analysis by permuting HLA or CMV assignments 20 times. In a later analysis, co-occurring TCRs were grouped using DBSCAN, with TCRdist sequence similarity added in when clustering inside HLA-allele-positive subsets. Repertoires with fewer than 30,000 or more than 120,000 public chains, plus five repertoires with anomalous nucleotide sharing, were excluded from co-occurrence clustering. Not all clones reach the TCRdb copy of this immuneACCESS table, which keeps in-frame sequences only. Checked studies attribute under half of the gap to unresolved V genes and leave the rest unexplained. V, J and clone size are taken as reported in that table, and D and trimming were inferred from the DNA itself. This sample comprises under 200,000 clones, approximately 70% of them detected only once. Over 1.5% of the sample is in the top ten clones.

The CDR3 runs 13 residues from the cysteine to the phenylalanine. Of all the DNA, just the CDR3 is kept, 39 bases in frame from base 1. CDR1 and CDR2 (SGHDN, FVKESK) derive from the germline V gene. For this chain, trimming is 1 base at the V end and 11 bases at the J end, and the number of junction bases without a gene match is 7. Overall results and qualifications from the work: A group of highly shared sequence variants was considered likely to be a technical artifact of the sequencing pipeline. Presence/absence analyses assumed roughly uniform sequencing depth across donors, an assumption that may not hold. In both the original and validation cohorts, the classifier was reported to diagnose cytomegalovirus status with high specificity and sensitivity. A later analysis reported that several top co-occurrence clusters appeared linked to parvovirus B19, influenza, CMV and Epstein-Barr virus. Because HLA typing was unavailable for some donors at each locus, only the typed subset was used in association tests. CMV serostatus was the only immune exposure information available for the cohort. Compared with the 666-donor mean, donors in an Asian-associated ancestry cluster had fewer N-insertions in productive TCRs, according to a later genetic analysis. Correlated functional status among segregating V segments might be attributable to linkage disequilibrium, but an unknown experimental factor could not be ruled out. In a later analysis, HLA-associated TCR beta chains showed more clonal expansion and lower generation probabilities than non-associated chains that were equally common. A later analysis found that TCR association rates varied across HLA loci, with DRB1 alleles showing the most associated TCRs and HLA-C alleles the fewest. Strong co-occurrence of HLA alleles, especially DR and DQ, made assigning TCR associations to individual alleles difficult. Because counts were too low, some 17 rarely observed V segments, including chromosome 9 orphons, were excluded from the earlier analysis of 587 of the donors. Some IMGT-functional V segments, including TRBV6-2 and TRBV6-3, could not be distinguished by the 87-base-pair reads and were therefore excluded. A later analysis found that most CMV-associated TCR beta chains appeared HLA-restricted, with HLA associations seemingly driven largely by CMV exposure. Most TCR sequences were observed very rarely across donors, whereas some public TCRs were present in many individuals. In an earlier analysis of a few hundred of the donors, most TCR beta V segments were observed in productive rearrangements about 87% or about 30% of the time, broadly matching IMGT annotations. The authors suggested that the approach could potentially be generalized to other disease states and immunological phenotypes. A total of fewer than 200 TCR beta chains were listed by the study as associated with cytomegalovirus. A later analysis associated 15,000 to 20,000 TCR beta sequences with specific HLA alleles at a false discovery rate of 0.05. In a later genetic analysis, a missense DCLRE1C variant was associated with V-gene and J-gene trimming of TCR beta chains, and the association was replicated in an independent cohort. In vitro tests confirmed that a few of the cytomegalovirus-associated TCR beta chains recognize cytomegalovirus antigens. The cohort was sequenced for TCR beta chains only, and without alpha or paired-chain data the features that could be detected were limited. A further reported finding was that TCR beta sequences accurately predicted the HLA-A and HLA-B alleles for most subjects in the first cohort.

The cohort consisted of 666 healthy bone marrow donors. All cohort members were sampled while nominally healthy, although unrecorded immune exposures were likely present. The donor tested CMV seronegative, placing the donor among the approximately 360 seronegative members of the cohort. A peripheral blood sample was provided by each donor, and peripheral blood mononuclear cells were used for TCR beta sequencing. Genomic DNA was extracted from the blood cell samples with the Qiagen DNeasy Blood Extraction Kit. The receptor was derived from a woman in her twenties or thirties in good health and CMV-seronegative. The specimen sequenced was PBMCs. The chain uses TRBV14 and TRBJ2-5, and TRBD2 matches 7 of the central bases. In nucleotide form, the sequence is TGTGCCAGCAGCCAAGCTGGGACGCGGGAGCAGTACTTC. It translates as CASSQAGTREQYF. Reference TRBV14 and TRBJ2-5 genes cover what lies past the CDR3, so the full variable domain is EAGVTQFPSHSVIEKGQTVTLRCDPISGHDNLYWYRRVMGKEIKFLLHFVKESKQDESGMPNNRFLAERTGGTYSTLKVQPAELEDSGVYFCASSQAGTREQYFGPGTRLLVL.